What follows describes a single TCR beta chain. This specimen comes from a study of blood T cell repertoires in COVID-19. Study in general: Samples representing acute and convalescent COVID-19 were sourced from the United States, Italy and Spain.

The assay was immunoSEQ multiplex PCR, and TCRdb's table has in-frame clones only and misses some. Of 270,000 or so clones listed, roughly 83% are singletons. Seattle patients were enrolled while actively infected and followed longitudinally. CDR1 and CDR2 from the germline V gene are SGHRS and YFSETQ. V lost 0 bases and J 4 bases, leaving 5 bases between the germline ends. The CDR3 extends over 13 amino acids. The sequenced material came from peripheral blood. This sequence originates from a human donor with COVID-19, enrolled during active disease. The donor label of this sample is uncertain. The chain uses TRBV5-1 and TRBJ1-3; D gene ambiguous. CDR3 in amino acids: CASSLVAGNTIYF. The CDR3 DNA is TGCGCCAGCAGCTTGGTCGCGGGAAACACCATATATTTT.